This TCR beta chain came from a study of blood T cell repertoires in COVID-19. Within the sample, this clone is medium-sized. Libraries were prepared by immunoSEQ multiplex PCR; TCRdb keeps only in-frame clonotypes and omits some of them. The data show about 74,000 clones, just under 85% seen once. The V gene end was trimmed by 8 bases and the J gene end by 10 bases; junction bases not matched to a gene: 11. This CDR3 comprises 15 residues. Germline values: CDR1 SNHLY, CDR2 FYNNEI. V and J are TRBV2 and TRBJ1-6; the match to TRBD1 covers 10 bases. Material for sequencing was peripheral blood. This TCR was recovered from a man aged 70 or older with acute or convalescent COVID-19. The CDR3 coding sequence is TGTGCCAGCCAACTCCGGGACAGGGGTTTGTCACCCCTCCACTTT. Protein: CASQLRDRGLSPLHF. The variable domain in full, with the rest retrieved from reference TRBV2 and TRBJ1-6, is EPEVTQTPSHQVTQMGQEVILRCVPISNHLYFYWYRQILGQKVEFLVSFYNNEISEKSEIFDDQFSVERPDGSNFTLKIRSTKLEDSAMYFCASQLRDRGLSPLHFGNGTRLTVT.